This T cell receptor (beta chain) is from a study of blood T cell repertoires in COVID-19. Whole-study context: Sources were T cells, B-cell-depleted T cells, or PBMCs; the material itself was cDNA or gDNA.

The CDR3 consists of 14 residues. V was clipped by 3 bases and J by 1 base, with 9 bases between them. The germline gives CDR1 ENHRY, CDR2 SYGVKD. Clones were sequenced by immunoSEQ multiplex PCR, and TCRdb holds only the in-frame ones, with some missing. The table shows 200,000 or so clones, with around 80% occurring only once. Sequences were obtained from peripheral blood. This chain joins TRBV10-3 and TRBJ2-5; D is perhaps TRBD2 (5 bases). The clonotype originates from a man between 25 and 39 years old with active or convalescent COVID-19. CDR3 sequence (DNA): TGTGCCATCAGTGATCCGGGGAGCCAAGAGACCCAGTACTTC. Translation gives CAISDPGSQETQYF.